The sequence of this T cell receptor (beta chain) was determined in a study of T cell clonotyping in hematopoietic cell transplantation. This clone was recorded once. Method: immunoSEQ multiplex PCR; TCRdb's copy keeps in-frame clones and lacks some. The table shows around 16,000 clones, with around 60% occurring only once. Germline V lookup: CDR1 SNHLY, CDR2 FYNNEI. This CDR3 has 17 residues. V trimming: 6 bases; J trimming: 4 bases; junction bases outside the gene matches: 10. This specimen consisted of PBMCs, obtained 30 days after allogeneic stem cell transplant. The rearrangement joins TRBV2 to TRBJ2-5, with 14 nucleotides matching TRBD2. The source is a male patient aged 45-59 years who had an allogeneic stem cell transplant from an unrelated donor, so T cells may come from the graft donor. Some clones in this sample may be carry-over from other donors' samples. The CDR3: CASRPGTSGGLGETQYF. In DNA, the CDR3 is TGTGCCAGCAGACCCGGGACTAGCGGGGGCCTAGGAGAGACCCAGTACTTC.